Below are 9 T cell receptor beta chains sequenced from a single sample in a study of blood T cell repertoires in COVID-19. Libraries were prepared by immunoSEQ multiplex PCR; TCRdb keeps only in-frame clonotypes and omits some of them. Of approximately 240,000 clones in the sample, around 81% are singletons; the top ten hold around 6.4%. Sequencing was done on a sample of peripheral blood. The receptors were gathered from a woman aged 60-75 years with active or convalescent COVID-19.

This chain joins TRBV5-4 and TRBJ1-2; maybe TRBD1 (6 bases). CDR1 SGHNT and CDR2 YYREEE come from the germline V gene (reference sequence). The CDR3 loop spans 14 amino acids. V lost 4 bases to trimming and J lost 8 bases, with 18 bases between them. The CDR3 loop is CASSLLQGPGGYTF. CDR3 in DNA: TGTGCCAGCAGCCTATTACAGGGCCCGGGGGGCTACACCTTC.

The chain uses TRBV5-3 and TRBJ2-1; the match to TRBD1 covers 10 bases. TRBV5-3 is identified as an open reading frame with a role that is uncertain. V lost 6 bases and J lost 7; bases outside the gene matches: 10. CDR3 length: 15 residues. The CDR3 DNA reads as TGTGCCAGAACCCCAAGGGGACAGGGGAGGAATGAGCAGTTCTTC. Protein product: CARTPRGQGRNEQFF.

The rearrangement joins TRBV3-1 (or the pseudogene TRBV3-2) to TRBJ1-6, with D possibly TRBD1 on 5 matching bases. Between the trimmed V and J ends, which lost 7 bases and 6 bases, there was a span of 25 bases. CDR1 LGHDT and CDR2 YNNKEL come from the germline V gene (reference sequence). CDR3 length: 18 amino acids. The CDR3 sequence is CASTPSHRRGGSNSPLHF. The CDR3 bases are TGTGCCAGCACCCCCAGCCACAGGAGGGGCGGCTCTAATTCACCCCTCCACTTT.

This chain uses TRBV30 with TRBJ2-7; tentatively, D is TRBD1 (7 bases). There are 12 residues in the CDR3. V was shortened by 3 bases and J by 6 bases, with 12 bases between the two germline ends. Germline CDR1 and CDR2: GTSNPN and SVGIG (reference sequence). The chain's CDR3 is CAWRAGQIEQYF. CDR3 in DNA: TGTGCCTGGAGGGCGGGACAGATCGAGCAGTACTTC.

This clone was counted between two and nine times. J is TRBJ2-4 and V is TRBV11-3; 11 bases map to TRBD2. The V and J ends lost 5 bases and 3 bases, in that order; junction bases with no gene match: 6. Germline CDR1 reads SGHNT; CDR2 reads YENEEA. The CDR3 covers 16 residues. CDR3 in amino acids: CASSIGLAGFKNIQYF. The CDR3 nucleotides read TGTGCCAGCAGCATTGGACTAGCGGGTTTCAAAAACATTCAGTACTTC.

The V and J genes are TRBV3-1 (or the pseudogene TRBV3-2) and TRBJ1-5; D may be TRBD1 (6 bases). The germline V gene has CDR1 LGHDT and CDR2 YNNKEL (reference sequence). CDR3 length: 15 amino acids. V lost 1 base and J lost 0, with 7 bases in between. The CDR3 DNA reads TGTGCCAGCAGCCAAGGGGGACATAGCAATCAGCCCCAGCATTTT. Translated, it gives CASSQGGHSNQPQHF.

The V gene is TRBV3-1 (or the pseudogene TRBV3-2), the J gene TRBJ1-3; no reliable D call. V lost 2 bases, J lost 4 bases, and 3 bases lay in between. The CDR3 runs 12 residues. CDR1 is LGHDT, CDR2 YNNKEL, per germline (reference sequence). CDR3 sequence: CASSQQGNTIYF. The CDR3 DNA follows: TGTGCCAGCAGCCAACAGGGAAACACCATATATTTT.

The V gene is TRBV4-1, the J gene TRBJ2-3; 12 positions match TRBD2. CDR3 size: 16 residues. Germline lookup yields CDR1 MGHRA and CDR2 YSYEKL. The ends lost 4 bases at V and 8 bases at J; junction bases unmatched: 10. Written as DNA, the CDR3 is TGCGCCAGCAGCCGAGAGACTAGCGGGGGATCGGGTACGCAGTATTTT. It yields the protein CASSRETSGGSGTQYF.

The chain couples TRBV12-3 or TRBV12-4 to TRBJ1-6, with D maybe TRBD1 (6 bases). V was trimmed by 5 bases and J by 7 bases, leaving 9 bases between them. This CDR3 region has 13 residues. CDR3 coding DNA: TGTGCCAGCAGTCCCGGACAGAATTCACCCCTCCACTTT. This translates into CASSPGQNSPLHF.